This record looks at one TCR beta chain sequence and its context. The entry originates in a study of blood T cell repertoires in COVID-19. Looking at the study overall: The cDNA or gDNA used as material had been derived from T cells, B-cell-depleted T cells, or PBMCs.

The V gene's germline CDR1 is SGHRS and CDR2 YFSETQ. With 9 bases clipped from V and 4 bases from J, the junction kept 15 bases outside the gene matches. The CDR3 totals 16 residues. As handled by the study authors: Reference gene primers were amplified, and this amplification served to estimate nucleated cell counts. Sequencing was performed with immunoSEQ multiplex PCR; in TCRdb, only in-frame clones are kept and a portion is missing. The V and J calls and the clone size are those of that table, but D and trimming were determined from the DNA. The sample comprises around 220,000 clones, roughly 90% of which are singletons, and 2% to 2.5% rests with the top ten.

What was sequenced was peripheral blood. This TCR was recovered from a woman aged 35 to 49 who had recovered from COVID-19. The genes are TRBV5-1 and TRBJ2-1; TRBD1 matches 8 bases. CDR3: CATAELTGVKYNEQFF. The CDR3 DNA reads as TGCGCCACCGCAGAACTGACAGGGGTTAAATACAATGAGCAGTTCTTC.